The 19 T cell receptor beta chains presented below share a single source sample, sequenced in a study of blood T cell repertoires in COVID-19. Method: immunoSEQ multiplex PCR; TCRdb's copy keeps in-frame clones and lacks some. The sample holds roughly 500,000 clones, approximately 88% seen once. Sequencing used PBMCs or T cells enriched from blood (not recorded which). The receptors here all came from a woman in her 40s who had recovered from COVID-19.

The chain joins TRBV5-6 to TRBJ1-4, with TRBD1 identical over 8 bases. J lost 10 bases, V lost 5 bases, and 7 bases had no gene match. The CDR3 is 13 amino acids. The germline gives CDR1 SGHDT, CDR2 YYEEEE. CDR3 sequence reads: CASRTDRGGKLFF. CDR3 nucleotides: TGTGCCAGCAGAACAGACAGGGGCGGAAAACTGTTTTTT.

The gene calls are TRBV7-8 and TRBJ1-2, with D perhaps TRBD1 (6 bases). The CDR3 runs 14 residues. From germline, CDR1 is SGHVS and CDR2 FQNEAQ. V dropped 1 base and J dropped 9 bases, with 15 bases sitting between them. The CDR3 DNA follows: TGTGCCAGCAGCTTAGGAGGGGGATCGACGAGCTACACCTTC. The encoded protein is CASSLGGGSTSYTF.

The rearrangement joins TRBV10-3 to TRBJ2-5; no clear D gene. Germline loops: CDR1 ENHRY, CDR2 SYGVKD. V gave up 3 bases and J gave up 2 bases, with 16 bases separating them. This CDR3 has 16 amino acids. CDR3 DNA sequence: TGTGCCATCAGTGATTTCAACAGCAACGGACAAGAGACCCAGTACTTC. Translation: CAISDFNSNGQETQYF.

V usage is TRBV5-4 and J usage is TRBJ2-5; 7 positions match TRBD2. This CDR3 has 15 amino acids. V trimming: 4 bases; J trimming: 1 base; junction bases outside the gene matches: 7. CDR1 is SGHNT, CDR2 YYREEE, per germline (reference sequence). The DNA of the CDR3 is TGTGCCAGCAGCGGGGGAGGGGATCCCCAAGAGACCCAGTACTTC. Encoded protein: CASSGGGDPQETQYF.

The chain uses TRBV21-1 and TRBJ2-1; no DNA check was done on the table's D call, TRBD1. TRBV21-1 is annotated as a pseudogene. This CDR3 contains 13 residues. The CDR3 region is CASSNDRHNEQFF. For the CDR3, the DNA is TGTGCCAGCAGCAACGACAGGCACAATGAGCAGTTCTTC.

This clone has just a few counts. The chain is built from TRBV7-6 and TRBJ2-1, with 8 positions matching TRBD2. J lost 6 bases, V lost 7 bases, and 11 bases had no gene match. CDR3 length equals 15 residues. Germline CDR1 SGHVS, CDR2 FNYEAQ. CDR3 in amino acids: CASNPGPSGSNEQFF. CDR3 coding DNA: TGTGCCAGCAACCCCGGGCCTAGCGGGTCCAATGAGCAGTTCTTC.

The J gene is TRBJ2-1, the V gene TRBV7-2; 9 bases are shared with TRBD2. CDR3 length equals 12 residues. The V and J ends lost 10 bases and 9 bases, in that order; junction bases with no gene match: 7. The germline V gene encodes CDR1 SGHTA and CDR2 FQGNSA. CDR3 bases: TGTGCCACTACCGGGCGGGAGGGTGAGCAGTTCTTC. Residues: CATTGREGEQFF.

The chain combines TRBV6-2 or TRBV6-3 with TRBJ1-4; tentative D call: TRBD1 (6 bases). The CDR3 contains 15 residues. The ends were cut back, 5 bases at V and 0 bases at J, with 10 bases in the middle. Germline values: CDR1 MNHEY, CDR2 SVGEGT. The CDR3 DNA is TGTGCCAGCAGTCGGACAGTAACAACTAATGAAAAACTGTTTTTT. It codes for CASSRTVTTNEKLFF.

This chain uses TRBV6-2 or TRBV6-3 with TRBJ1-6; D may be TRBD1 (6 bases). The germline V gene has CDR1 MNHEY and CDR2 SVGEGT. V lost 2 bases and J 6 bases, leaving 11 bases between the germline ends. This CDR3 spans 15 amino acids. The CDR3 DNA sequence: TGTGCCAGCAGTTACCGGGACACCCTTAATTCACCCCTCCACTTT. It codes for CASSYRDTLNSPLHF.

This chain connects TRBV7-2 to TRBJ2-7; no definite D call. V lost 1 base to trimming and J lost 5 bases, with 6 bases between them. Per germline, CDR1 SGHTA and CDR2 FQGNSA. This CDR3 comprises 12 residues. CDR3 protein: CASSLDHNEQYF. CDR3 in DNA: TGTGCCAGCAGCTTAGACCACAACGAGCAGTACTTC. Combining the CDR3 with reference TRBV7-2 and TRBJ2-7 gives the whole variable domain GAGVSQSPSNKVTEKGKDVELRCDPISGHTALYWYRQSLGQGLEFLIYFQGNSAPDKSGLPSDRFSAERTGGSVSTLTIQRTQQEDSAVYLCASSLDHNEQYFGPGTRLTVT.

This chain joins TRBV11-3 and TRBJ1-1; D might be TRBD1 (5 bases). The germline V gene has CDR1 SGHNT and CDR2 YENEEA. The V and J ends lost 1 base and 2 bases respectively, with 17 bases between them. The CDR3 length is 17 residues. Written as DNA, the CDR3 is TGTGCCAGCAGCTTAGGGGCGGGCGCGGGGGTAAACACTGAAGCTTTCTTT. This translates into CASSLGAGAGVNTEAFF.

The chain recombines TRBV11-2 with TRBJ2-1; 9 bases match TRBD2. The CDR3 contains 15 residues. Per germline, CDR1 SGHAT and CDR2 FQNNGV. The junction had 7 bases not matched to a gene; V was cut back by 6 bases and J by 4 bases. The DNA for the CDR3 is TGTGCCAGCAGTTCCGGGACTAGCCTTTACAATGAGCAGTTCTTC. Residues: CASSSGTSLYNEQFF.

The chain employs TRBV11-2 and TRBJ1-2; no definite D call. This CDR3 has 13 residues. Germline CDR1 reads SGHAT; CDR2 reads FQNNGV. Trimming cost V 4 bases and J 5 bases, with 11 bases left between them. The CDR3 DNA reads TGTGCCAGCAGCTCACCCCGGAGATATGGCTACACCTTC. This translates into CASSSPRRYGYTF.

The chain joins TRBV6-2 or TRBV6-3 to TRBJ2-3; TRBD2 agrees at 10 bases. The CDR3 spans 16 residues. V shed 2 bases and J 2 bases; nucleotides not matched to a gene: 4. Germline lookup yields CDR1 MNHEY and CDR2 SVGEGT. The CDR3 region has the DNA TGTGCCAGCAGTTACAGTAGCGGGAGGTACACAGATACGCAGTATTTT. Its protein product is CASSYSSGRYTDTQYF.

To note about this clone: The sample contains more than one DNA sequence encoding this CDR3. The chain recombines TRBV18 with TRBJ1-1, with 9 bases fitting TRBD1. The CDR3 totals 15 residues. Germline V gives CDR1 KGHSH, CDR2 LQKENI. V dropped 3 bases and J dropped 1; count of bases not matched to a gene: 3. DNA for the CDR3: TGTGCCAGCTCACCCCGGACAGGGGCGAACACTGAAGCTTTCTTT. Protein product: CASSPRTGANTEAFF. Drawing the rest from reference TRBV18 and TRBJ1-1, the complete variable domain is NAGVMQNPRHLVRRRGQEARLRCSPMKGHSHVYWYRQLPEEGLKFMVYLQKENIIDESGMPKERFSAEFPKEGPSILRIQQVVRGDSAAYFCASSPRTGANTEAFFGQGTRLTVV.

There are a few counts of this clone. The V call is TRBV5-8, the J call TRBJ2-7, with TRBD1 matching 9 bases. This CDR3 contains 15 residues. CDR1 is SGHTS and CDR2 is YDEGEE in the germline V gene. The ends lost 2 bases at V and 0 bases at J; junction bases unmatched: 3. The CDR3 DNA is TGTGCCAGCAGCTTAACAGGGGGCAGCTCCTACGAGCAGTACTTC. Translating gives CASSLTGGSSYEQYF.

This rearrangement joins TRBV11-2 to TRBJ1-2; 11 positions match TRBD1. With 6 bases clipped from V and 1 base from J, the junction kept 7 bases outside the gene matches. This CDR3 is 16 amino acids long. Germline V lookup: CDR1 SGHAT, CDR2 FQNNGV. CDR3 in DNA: TGTGCCAGCAGAACCTTGGGACAGGGGGTTAACTATGGCTACACCTTC. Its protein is CASRTLGQGVNYGYTF.

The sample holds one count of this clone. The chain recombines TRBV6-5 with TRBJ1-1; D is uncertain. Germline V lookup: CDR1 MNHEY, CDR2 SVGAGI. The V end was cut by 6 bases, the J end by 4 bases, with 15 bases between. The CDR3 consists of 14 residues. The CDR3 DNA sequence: TGTGCCAGCAGCCAGACCGTCCGGAGCACTGAAGCTTTCTTT. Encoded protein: CASSQTVRSTEAFF.

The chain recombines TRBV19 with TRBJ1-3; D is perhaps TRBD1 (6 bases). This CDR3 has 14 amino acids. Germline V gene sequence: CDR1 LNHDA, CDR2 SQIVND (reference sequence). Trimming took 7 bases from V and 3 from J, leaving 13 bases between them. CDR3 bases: TGTGCCAGTACCCGGACAGTTGGTGGAAACACCATATATTTT. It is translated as CASTRTVGGNTIYF. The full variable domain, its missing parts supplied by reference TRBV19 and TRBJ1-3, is DGGITQSPKYLFRKEGQNVTLSCEQNLNHDAMYWYRQDPGQGLRLIYYSQIVNDFQKGDIAEGYSVSREKKESFPLTVTSAQKNPTAFYLCASTRTVGGNTIYFGEGSWLTVV.